This T cell receptor beta chain originates from a study of blood T cells in healthy people across ages. Together with a sample-barcoded 5' primer, a J-beta primer mix was included in a second PCR lasting roughly 6 to 12 cycles. Individual samples furnished no less than 2.5 million CDR3-containing paired-end reads apiece. TCRdb fed the 5' RACE reads into MiXCR, producing one record per CDR3 protein. The table shows around 990,000 distinct CDR3 sequences, with around two fifths occurring only once. Trimming took off 6 bases at V and 7 bases at J, with 12 bases between the two ends. The CDR3 length is 11 residues. CDR1 and CDR2 (germline): DFQATT, SNEGSKA (reference sequence).

The chain has TRBV20-1 and TRBJ1-2; no clear D gene. The sample was blood. This TCR came from a man between 18 and 29 years old in good health. CDR3 sequence: CSAGPAGGYTF. The CDR3 DNA sequence: TGCAGTGCAGGTCCCGCGGGTGGCTACACCTTC.